These 20 T cell receptor beta chains were all obtained from the same sample, sequenced in a study of blood T cells in healthy people across ages. Alongside a J-beta primer mix, a sample-barcoded 5' primer served in a second PCR lasting roughly 6 to 11 cycles. MiXCR, applied by TCRdb to the 5' RACE reads, yields one record per CDR3 protein. The sample includes 1,500,000 or so distinct CDR3 sequences, roughly 43% of them seen just once. Sequences were obtained from blood. These receptor sequences come from a woman aged 18 to 35 in good health.

V gene TRBV28 combines with J gene TRBJ2-7; D is ambiguous. Trimming pared 2 bases from V and 3 bases from J, leaving 20 bases between. The CDR3 totals 17 residues. CDR1 is MDHEN and CDR2 is SYDVKM in the germline V gene. CDR3 residues: CASSLIPPPDSFYEQYF. DNA for the CDR3: TGTGCCAGCAGTTTAATACCGCCCCCCGACTCTTTCTACGAGCAGTACTTC. The full variable domain, in which reference TRBV28 and TRBJ2-7 provide the parts outside the CDR3, is DVKVTQSSRYLVKRTGEKVFLECVQDMDHENMFWYRQDPGLGLRLIYFSYDVKMKEKGDIPEGYSVSREKKERFSLILESASTNQTSMYLCASSLIPPPDSFYEQYFGPGTRLTVT.

The chain couples TRBV24-1 to TRBJ2-3, with 8 bases identical to TRBD2. This CDR3 contains 16 residues. With V trimmed by 4 bases and J by 2 bases, 7 bases remained unmatched. CDR1 is KGHDR and CDR2 is SFDVKD in the germline V gene. The CDR3 is CATSDGSGGATDTQYF. The DNA of the CDR3 is TGTGCCACCAGTGACGGGAGCGGGGGAGCCACAGATACGCAGTATTTT.

This chain uses TRBV27 with TRBJ2-7; D gene unclear. The CDR3 extends over 16 amino acids. The V end was cut by 5 bases, the J end by 7 bases, with 24 bases between. CDR1 MNHEY and CDR2 SMNVEV come from the germline V gene (reference sequence). CDR3 loop: CASSGQMADNFNEQYF. CDR3 sequence (DNA): TGTGCCAGCAGTGGCCAGATGGCTGATAATTTCAATGAGCAGTACTTC.

This sequence joins TRBV12-3 or TRBV12-4 and TRBJ1-2; D is undetermined. The CDR3 extends over 14 amino acids. Trimming took off 3 bases at V and 7 bases at J, with 15 bases between the two ends. The CDR3 loop is CASSFSGFGGGYTF. The CDR3 bases are TGTGCCAGCAGTTTTAGCGGGTTTGGAGGTGGCTACACCTTC.

The chain links TRBV5-1 to TRBJ2-7; 7 bases map to TRBD1. Per the germline V gene, CDR1 is SGHRS and CDR2 is YFSETQ. V shed 2 bases and J 0 bases; nucleotides not matched to a gene: 5. The CDR3 consists of 15 residues. Here the CDR3 DNA reads TGCGCCAGCAGCTTCCAACAGGGGACCTCCTACGAGCAGTACTTC. Translating gives CASSFQQGTSYEQYF.

This chain joins TRBV12-3 or TRBV12-4 and TRBJ2-7, with unresolved D. Trimming cost V 5 bases and J 4 bases, with 12 bases left between them. This CDR3 region has 13 residues. CDR3 residues: CASSVEKGYEQYF. The CDR3 bases are TGTGCCAGCAGTGTAGAAAAAGGGTACGAGCAGTACTTC.

This clonotype was counted only a few times. This chain links TRBV5-6 with TRBJ2-3; 9 positions agree with TRBD1. Germline V gene sequence: CDR1 SGHDT, CDR2 YYEEEE. After removal of 3 bases from V and 6 bases from J, the junction contained 11 bases not matched to a gene. This CDR3 is built from 16 residues. The CDR3 coding sequence is TGTGCCAGCAGCTCGACAGGGGGTTCTGTAGAGGATACGCAGTATTTT. Its protein is CASSSTGGSVEDTQYF.

This clonotype was counted once. The V gene is TRBV5-1, the J gene TRBJ2-1; no reliable D call. V was clipped by 5 bases and J by 1 base, with 13 bases between them. The CDR3 spans 15 residues. Germline V gene data show CDR1 as SGHRS and CDR2 as YFSETQ. CDR3 sequence reads: CASSRTSDSYNEQFF. CDR3 bases: TGCGCCAGCAGTCGTACGTCTGATTCCTACAATGAGCAGTTCTTC.

V and J are TRBV6-1 and TRBJ1-5; 8 nucleotides align to TRBD1. The CDR3 loop spans 16 amino acids. The junction had 12 bases not matched to a gene; V was cut back by 7 bases and J by 4 bases. Germline values: CDR1 MNHNS, CDR2 SASEGT. The CDR3: CASTEAWTGRNQPQHF. CDR3 DNA sequence: TGTGCCAGCACCGAAGCTTGGACAGGGAGAAATCAGCCCCAGCATTTT.

V gene TRBV4-3 combines with J gene TRBJ1-5; D is possibly TRBD1 (5 bases). CDR3 length equals 17 residues. CDR1 and CDR2 from the germline V gene are LGHNA and YSLEER. Trimming stripped 0 bases from V and 1 base from J, with 13 bases between. CDR3 amino acids: CASSQDGRGGSNQPQHF. For the CDR3, the DNA is TGCGCCAGCAGCCAAGATGGGAGGGGAGGAAGCAATCAGCCCCAGCATTTT.

The CDR3 sequence is CSATGDSRMSYEQYF. The CDR3 DNA is TGCAGTGCAACTGGGGACAGTCGGATGTCCTACGAGCAGTACTTC. The chain couples TRBV20-1 to TRBJ2-7; the match to TRBD1 covers 7 bases. CDR1 and CDR2 (germline): DFQATT, SNEGSKA (reference sequence). The length of the CDR3 is 15 residues. V lost 6 bases to trimming and J lost 1 base; unmatched junction nucleotides: 12.

This clonotype was counted a few times. V usage is TRBV10-3 and J usage is TRBJ2-7; possibly TRBD1 for D (6 bases). Germline V gives CDR1 ENHRY, CDR2 SYGVKD. CDR3 size: 16 residues. The V end lost 3 bases, the J end lost 1 base, and 16 bases lay between the germline ends. The CDR3 sequence is CAISDPGTPTSYEQYF. Written as DNA, the CDR3 is TGTGCCATCAGTGACCCGGGGACACCCACATCCTACGAGCAGTACTTC.

The gene calls are TRBV4-1 and TRBJ2-2, with D maybe TRBD1 (6 bases). Germline V CDR1 and CDR2: MGHRA, YSYEKL. Trimming shortened V by 3 bases and J by 3 bases, and 14 bases separated the two germline ends. The CDR3 length is 16 residues. As DNA, the CDR3 is TGCGCCAGCAGCCATGTGAGGGGGACCCACACCGGGGAGCTGTTTTTT. It specifies CASSHVRGTHTGELFF.

Note on this clonotype: Just one base apart from a much larger clone, this may be a read error. The chain recombines TRBV12-3 or TRBV12-4 with TRBJ2-1; D ambiguous. Between the trimmed V and J ends, which lost 6 bases and 8 bases, there was a span of 11 bases. The CDR3 is 12 amino acids. The chain's CDR3 is CASRLARHEQFF. Written as DNA, the CDR3 is TGTGCCAGCAGGTTGGCGAGGCATGAGCAGTTCTTC.

This clonotype came up a few times. V and J are TRBV27 and TRBJ2-7; 7 bases are shared with TRBD1. The CDR3 has 15 amino acids. CDR1 is MNHEY and CDR2 is SMNVEV in the germline V gene (reference sequence). After removal of 2 bases from V and 4 bases from J, the junction contained 8 bases not matched to a gene. CDR3 residues: CASSLGQGVRYEQYF. DNA of the CDR3: TGTGCCAGCAGTTTAGGGCAGGGGGTAAGGTACGAGCAGTACTTC.

The chain employs TRBV4-3 and TRBJ1-1; D is possibly TRBD1 (6 bases). Germline assignment: CDR1 LGHNA and CDR2 YSLEER. The CDR3 is 15 amino acids. With 3 bases removed from V and 3 bases from J, the gap between germline ends came to 14 bases. DNA of the CDR3: TGCGCCAGCAGCCAGACTCCGGGGGCGGACACTGAAGCTTTCTTT. It translates to CASSQTPGADTEAFF.

This clonotype was counted only a few times. The chain combines TRBV4-3 with TRBJ1-4, with D perhaps TRBD1 (5 bases). This CDR3 is built from 15 residues. CDR1 and CDR2 from the germline V gene are LGHNA and YSLEER. V was pared by 6 bases and J by 0 bases, with 11 bases between. The CDR3 loop is CASRVGLATNEKLFF. In nucleotides, the CDR3 is TGCGCCAGCAGAGTGGGGCTCGCAACTAATGAAAAACTGTTTTTT.

This sequence joins TRBV5-1 and TRBJ2-7; D possibly corresponds to TRBD1 (5 bases). V lost 2 bases to trimming and J lost 5 bases, with 8 bases between them. The CDR3 is 12 amino acids. Germline CDR1 SGHRS, CDR2 YFSETQ. The CDR3 nucleotides read TGCGCCAGCAGCTTCCAGGGCCACGAGCAGTACTTC. Its translation: CASSFQGHEQYF.

The J gene is TRBJ1-1, the V gene TRBV12-3 or TRBV12-4, with D uncertain. The CDR3 extends over 14 amino acids. The V and J ends lost 3 bases and 1 base respectively, with 9 bases between them. The CDR3 loop is CASSFQSGNTEAFF. The CDR3 coding sequence is TGTGCCAGCAGTTTTCAGAGTGGGAACACTGAAGCTTTCTTT.

The chain recombines TRBV20-1 with TRBJ2-2; 7 nucleotides match TRBD1. This CDR3 contains 14 residues. The junction had 7 bases not matched to a gene; V was cut back by 5 bases and J by 4 bases. Germline CDR1 DFQATT, CDR2 SNEGSKA (reference sequence). In DNA form, the CDR3 reads TGCAGTGCTCAAGACAGGGAAATCACCGGGGAGCTGTTTTTT. This gives the protein CSAQDREITGELFF.